This is a list of T cell receptor beta chains from one sample in a study of cytomegalovirus exposure and HLA in healthy donors. The data were produced by immunoSEQ multiplex PCR, yet TCRdb's version contains in-frame clones alone and is incomplete. The profile covers 110,000 or so clones, with nearly 85% appearing a single time and 6.1% taken by the ten largest. Sequenced material: PBMCs. The receptors stem from a man aged 18 to 29 in good health and CMV-seronegative. The CDR3 runs from the conserved cysteine through the conserved F or W. Fields, in order: D gene, clone size, V gene, J gene, CDR3 DNA, CDR3 protein. The D gene is left open where the match is weak. Size tells how often a clone was seen (once, few, many) or the class of an expanded clone, and some rows leave it out.

.	.	TRBV27	TRBJ1-1	TGTGCCAGCAGTTTAGGGTGGAGTAACACTGAAGCTTTCTTT	CASSLGWSNTEAFF
TRBD2	.	TRBV7-9	TRBJ2-7	TGTGCCAGCAGCTTAGTTCCCCTAGCGGGAGGGCCCTACGAGCAGTACTTC	CASSLVPLAGGPYEQYF
TRBD1	.	TRBV9	TRBJ1-2	TGTGCCAGCAACGGGACAGGGGAACCTAACTATGGCTACACCTTC	CASNGTGEPNYGYTF
.	.	TRBV28	TRBJ1-2	TGTGCCAGCAGTTTAGTTAGGGGGTCTACCTATGGCTACACCTTC	CASSLVRGSTYGYTF
.	.	TRBV19	TRBJ1-2	TGTGCCGCGGAAGGAGGGAGCTATGGCTACACCTTC	CAAEGGSYGYTF
.	.	TRBV21-1	TRBJ2-7	TGTGCCAGCAGCAAAGCCCCCGGGACATATCGGTACGAGCAGTACTTC	CASSKAPGTYRYEQYF
TRBD1	.	TRBV6-6	TRBJ2-3	TGTGCCAGCAGACCCCCGGGACAGGGGGTAGATACGCAGTATTTT	CASRPPGQGVDTQYF
TRBD1	.	TRBV4-1	TRBJ2-7	TGCGCCAGCAGCCCCGGACTCGGGACAGGGGGTGTCGGGGAGCAGTACTTC	CASSPGLGTGGVGEQYF
TRBD1	.	TRBV4-3	TRBJ2-4	TGCGCCAGCAGCCATCCGGGGCGGACAGGGGGAAACATTCAGTACTTC	CASSHPGRTGGNIQYF
.	medium-sized	TRBV27	TRBJ1-4	TGTGCCAGCAGTTTACAGGGTGAAAAACTGTTTTTT	CASSLQGEKLFF
TRBD1	few	TRBV9	TRBJ1-1	TGTGCCAGCAGCGTCGCTTCCAGGGGGCGATCAACTGAAGCTTTCTTT	CASSVASRGRSTEAFF
.	.	TRBV5-6	TRBJ2-7	TGTGCCAGCCGTACGGACACTTCCTACGAGCAGTACTTC	CASRTDTSYEQYF
.	.	TRBV7-3	TRBJ2-7	TGTGCCAGCAGCTTACGAGGGACTGGAACCTACGAGCAGTACTTC	CASSLRGTGTYEQYF
.	once	TRBV11-3	TRBJ2-3	TGTGCCAGCAGCTTAGAAGGGGGAGGGGGCACAGATACGCAGTATTTT	CASSLEGGGGTDTQYF
.	.	TRBV21-1	TRBJ2-1	TGTGCCACGACAGGGGGTCATGAGCAGTTCTTC	CATTGGHEQFF
.	.	TRBV19	TRBJ1-1	TGTGCCAGTAGTTCCCGTGGAGGGGACACTGAAGCTTTCTTT	CASSSRGGDTEAFF
TRBD1	.	TRBV29-1	TRBJ1-2	TGCAGCGTTTACAGGGGTTATGGCTACACCTTC	CSVYRGYGYTF
.	.	TRBV13	TRBJ2-3	TGTGCCAGCAGCCGAGCGGAGAAGAGAAGCACAGATACGCAGTATTTT	CASSRAEKRSTDTQYF
.	.	TRBV29-1	TRBJ2-1	TGCAGCGTTGAAATCCCGGACAATGAGCAGTTCTTC	CSVEIPDNEQFF
.	.	TRBV2	TRBJ1-1	TGTGCCAGTAGCGTAGATGGGTTGGCTTTCTTT	CASSVDGLAFF
TRBD2	.	TRBV6-4	TRBJ2-2	TGTGCCAGCAGCCTCGAGGGAGGGAGAGGCGGGGAGCTGTTTTTT	CASSLEGGRGGELFF
TRBD1	.	TRBV7-2	TRBJ1-2	TGTGCCAGCAGCGTCCGGGACAGACCTCTCCTTTATGGCTACACCTTC	CASSVRDRPLLYGYTF
.	once	TRBV4-3	TRBJ2-1	TGCGCCAGCCGGGTACTGGGAGAATACAATGAGCAGTTCTTC	CASRVLGEYNEQFF
TRBD1	.	TRBV11-2	TRBJ1-3	TGTGCCAGCAGGCAGGGGGCTGGAAACACCATATATTTT	CASRQGAGNTIYF
.	.	TRBV5-6	TRBJ2-1	TGTGCCAGCAGCTTTAGGGACAACGAGTTCTTC	CASSFRDNEFF
.	.	TRBV25-1	TRBJ2-7	TGTGCCAGCAGTGAGGGGCTCGAAATTTTCTACGAGCAGTACTTC	CASSEGLEIFYEQYF